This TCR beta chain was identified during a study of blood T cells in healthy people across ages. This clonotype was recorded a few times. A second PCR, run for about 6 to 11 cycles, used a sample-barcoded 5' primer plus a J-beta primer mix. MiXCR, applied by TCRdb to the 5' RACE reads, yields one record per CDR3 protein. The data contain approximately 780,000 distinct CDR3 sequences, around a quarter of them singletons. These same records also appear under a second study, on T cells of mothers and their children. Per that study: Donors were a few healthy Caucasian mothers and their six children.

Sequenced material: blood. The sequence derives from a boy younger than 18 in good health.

The chain's CDR3 is CSAGDGPNTGELFF. CDR3 nucleotide sequence: TGCAGTGCTGGGGACGGGCCTAACACCGGGGAGCTGTTTTTT. This rearrangement joins TRBV20-1 to TRBJ2-2, with D perhaps matching TRBD1 or TRBD2 (5 bases each). CDR1 is DFQATT and CDR2 is SNEGSKA in the germline V gene (reference sequence). V dropped 5 bases and J dropped 2 bases, with 12 bases sitting between them. The CDR3 spans 14 residues.